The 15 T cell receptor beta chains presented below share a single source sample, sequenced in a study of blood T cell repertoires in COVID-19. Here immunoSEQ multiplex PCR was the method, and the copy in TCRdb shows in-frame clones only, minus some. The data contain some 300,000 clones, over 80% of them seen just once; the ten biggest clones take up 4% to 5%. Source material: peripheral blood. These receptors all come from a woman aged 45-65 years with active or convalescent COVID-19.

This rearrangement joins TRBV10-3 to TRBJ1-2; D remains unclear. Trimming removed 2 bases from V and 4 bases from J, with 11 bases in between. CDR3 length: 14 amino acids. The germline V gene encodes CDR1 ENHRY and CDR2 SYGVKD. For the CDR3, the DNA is TGTGCCATCAGTGAGACGGGAGAGTCCTATGGCTACACCTTC. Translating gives CAISETGESYGYTF.

The chain's CDR3 is CASRRGREQPQHF. Written as DNA, the CDR3 is TGTGCCAGCAGGAGGGGGCGCGAACAGCCCCAGCATTTT. The rearrangement joins TRBV6-6 to TRBJ1-5; TRBD1 matches 7 bases. Germline CDR1 reads MNHNY; CDR2 reads SVGAGI (reference sequence). The CDR3 has 13 amino acids. Trimming cost V 6 bases and J 7 bases; bases outside gene matches: 6.

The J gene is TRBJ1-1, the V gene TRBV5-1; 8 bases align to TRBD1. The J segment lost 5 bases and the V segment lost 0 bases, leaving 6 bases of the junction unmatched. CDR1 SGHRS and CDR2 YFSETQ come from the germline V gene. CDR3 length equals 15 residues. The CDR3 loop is CASSLAAGGATEAFF. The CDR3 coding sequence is TGCGCCAGCAGCTTGGCGGCAGGGGGCGCGACTGAAGCTTTCTTT.

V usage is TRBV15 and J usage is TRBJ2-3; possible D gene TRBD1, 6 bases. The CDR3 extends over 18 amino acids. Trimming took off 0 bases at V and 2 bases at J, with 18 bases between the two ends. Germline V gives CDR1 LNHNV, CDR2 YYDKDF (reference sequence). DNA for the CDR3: TGTGCCACCAGCAGAGATTTACCCAGGGGTAGCGCCACAGATACGCAGTATTTT. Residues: CATSRDLPRGSATDTQYF. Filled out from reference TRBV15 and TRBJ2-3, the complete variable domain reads DAMVIQNPRYQVTQFGKPVTLSCSQTLNHNVMYWYQQKSSQAPKLLFHYYDKDFNNEADTPDNFQSRRPNTSFCFLDIRSPGLGDTAMYLCATSRDLPRGSATDTQYFGPGTRLTVL.

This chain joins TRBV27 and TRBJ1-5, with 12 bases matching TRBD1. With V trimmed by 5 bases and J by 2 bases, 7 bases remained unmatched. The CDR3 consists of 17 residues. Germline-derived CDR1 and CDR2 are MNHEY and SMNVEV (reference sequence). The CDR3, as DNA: TGTGCCAGCAGTCAGGGACAGGGGGCCTTTGGCAATCAGCCCCAGCATTTT. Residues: CASSQGQGAFGNQPQHF.

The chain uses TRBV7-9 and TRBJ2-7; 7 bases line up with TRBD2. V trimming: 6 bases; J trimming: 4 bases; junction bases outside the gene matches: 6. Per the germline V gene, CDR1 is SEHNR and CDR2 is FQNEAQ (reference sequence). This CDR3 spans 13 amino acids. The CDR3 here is CASRLAGGYEQYF. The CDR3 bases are TGTGCCAGCAGGCTCGCCGGGGGGTACGAGCAGTACTTC.

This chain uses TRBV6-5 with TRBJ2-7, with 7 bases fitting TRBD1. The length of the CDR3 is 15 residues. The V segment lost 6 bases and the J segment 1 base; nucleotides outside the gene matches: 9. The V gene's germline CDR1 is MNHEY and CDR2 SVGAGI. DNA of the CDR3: TGTGCCAGCAGACCGACCGGGACAGTGTCCTACGAGCAGTACTTC. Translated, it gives CASRPTGTVSYEQYF.

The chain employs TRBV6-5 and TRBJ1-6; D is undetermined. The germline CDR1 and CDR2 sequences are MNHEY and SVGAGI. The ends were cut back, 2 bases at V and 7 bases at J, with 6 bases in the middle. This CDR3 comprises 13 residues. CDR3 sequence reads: CASSYAGNSPLHF. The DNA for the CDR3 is TGTGCCAGCAGTTACGCGGGGAATTCACCCCTCCACTTT.

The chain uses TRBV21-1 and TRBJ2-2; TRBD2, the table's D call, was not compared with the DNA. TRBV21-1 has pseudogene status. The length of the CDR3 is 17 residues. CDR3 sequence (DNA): TGTGCCAGCAGAAGCGGGGGCGGGGTAGTAAACACCGGGGAGCTGTTTTTT. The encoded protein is CASRSGGGVVNTGELFF.

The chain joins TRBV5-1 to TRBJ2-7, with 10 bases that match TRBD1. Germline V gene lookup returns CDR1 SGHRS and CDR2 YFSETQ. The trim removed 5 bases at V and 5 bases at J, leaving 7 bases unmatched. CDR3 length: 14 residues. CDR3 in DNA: TGCGCCAGCAGTTGGGGACAGGGGAGGGACGAGCAGTACTTC. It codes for CASSWGQGRDEQYF.

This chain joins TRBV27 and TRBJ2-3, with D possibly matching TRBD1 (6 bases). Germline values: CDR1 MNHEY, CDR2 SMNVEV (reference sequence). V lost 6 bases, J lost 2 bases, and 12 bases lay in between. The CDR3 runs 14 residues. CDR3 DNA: TGTGCCAGCAGATGGACAGCCAACACAGATACGCAGTATTTT. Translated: CASRWTANTDTQYF.

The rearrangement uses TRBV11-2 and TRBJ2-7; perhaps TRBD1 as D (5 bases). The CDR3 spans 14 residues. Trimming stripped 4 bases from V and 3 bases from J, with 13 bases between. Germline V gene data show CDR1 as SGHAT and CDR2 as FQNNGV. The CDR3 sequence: CASSSDSVFYEQYF. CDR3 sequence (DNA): TGTGCCAGCAGCTCCGACAGCGTCTTCTACGAGCAGTACTTC.

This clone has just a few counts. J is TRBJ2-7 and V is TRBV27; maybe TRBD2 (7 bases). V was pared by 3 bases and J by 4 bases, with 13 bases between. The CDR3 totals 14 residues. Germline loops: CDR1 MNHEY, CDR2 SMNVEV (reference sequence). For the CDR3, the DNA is TGTGCCAGCAGTTTTGCGGGGGCTGGATACGAGCAGTACTTC. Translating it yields CASSFAGAGYEQYF.

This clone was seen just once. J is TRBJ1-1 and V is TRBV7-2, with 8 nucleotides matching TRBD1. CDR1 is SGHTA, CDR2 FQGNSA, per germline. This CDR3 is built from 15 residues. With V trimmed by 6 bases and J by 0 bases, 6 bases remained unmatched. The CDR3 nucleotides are TGTGCCAGCAGGTTACAGGGGGACATGAACACTGAAGCTTTCTTT. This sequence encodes CASRLQGDMNTEAFF.

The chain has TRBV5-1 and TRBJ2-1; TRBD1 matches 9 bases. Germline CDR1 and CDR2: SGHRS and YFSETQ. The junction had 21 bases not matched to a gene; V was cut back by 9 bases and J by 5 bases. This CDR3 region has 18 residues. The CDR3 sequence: CATQQGAIRLAPHNEQFF. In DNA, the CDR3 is TGCGCCACCCAACAGGGGGCAATTCGGCTAGCGCCCCACAATGAGCAGTTCTTC. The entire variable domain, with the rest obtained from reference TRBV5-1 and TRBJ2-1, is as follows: KAGVTQTPRYLIKTRGQQVTLSCSPISGHRSVSWYQQTPGQGLQFLFEYFSETQRNKGNFPGRFSGRQFSNSRSEMNVSTLELGDSALYLCATQQGAIRLAPHNEQFFGPGTRLTVL.